This T cell receptor (beta chain) was sequenced for a study of T cell repertoires in aging, cancer and after chemotherapy. On the study more broadly: Donor ages fell into six groups from 30 or younger up to 70 or older. Study outcomes and limitations: Median generation probability rose over the chemotherapy interval in each cancer cohort, suggesting rebound thymic output. In healthy donors, age-related TCR diversity loss mainly reflected lost richness.

A word on this clonotype: Its antigen remains unknown. The final CDR3 position lacks the conserved phenylalanine or tryptophan, pointing to a likely read error.

TRB rearrangements spanning V, D and J were amplified using mixed TRB-A/B primers. TCRdb recomputed calls from the multiplex PCR reads with MiXCR, one row per CDR3 protein. Among about 6,200 distinct CDR3 sequences, 27% were seen once, and the ten largest hold roughly 3.9%. The template was genomic DNA from peripheral blood, not RNA. V lost 4 bases and J lost 6; bases outside the gene matches: 7. CDR1 is GTSNPN and CDR2 is SVGIG in the germline V gene (reference sequence). The CDR3 extends over 13 amino acids. The sequence was collected from a human donor in good health. The chain uses TRBV30 and TRBJ1-2, with 8 nucleotides matching TRBD1. What was sequenced was blood. The CDR3 region has the DNA TGTGCCTGGACTTTTCACAGGGGGAATGGCTACACCTAC. Translated, it gives CAWTFHRGNGYTY.